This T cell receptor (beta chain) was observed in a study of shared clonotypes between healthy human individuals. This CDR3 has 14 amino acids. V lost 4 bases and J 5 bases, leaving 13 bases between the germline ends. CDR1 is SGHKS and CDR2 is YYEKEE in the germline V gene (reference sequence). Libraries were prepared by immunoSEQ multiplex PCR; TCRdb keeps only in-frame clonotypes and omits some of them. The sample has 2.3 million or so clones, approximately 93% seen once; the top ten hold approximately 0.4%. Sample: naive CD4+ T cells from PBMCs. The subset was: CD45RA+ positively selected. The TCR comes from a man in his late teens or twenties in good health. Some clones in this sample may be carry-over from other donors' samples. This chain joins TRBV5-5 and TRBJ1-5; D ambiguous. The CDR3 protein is CASSPGGFDQPQHF. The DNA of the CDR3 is TGTGCCAGCAGCCCCGGCGGGTTCGATCAGCCCCAGCATTTT.